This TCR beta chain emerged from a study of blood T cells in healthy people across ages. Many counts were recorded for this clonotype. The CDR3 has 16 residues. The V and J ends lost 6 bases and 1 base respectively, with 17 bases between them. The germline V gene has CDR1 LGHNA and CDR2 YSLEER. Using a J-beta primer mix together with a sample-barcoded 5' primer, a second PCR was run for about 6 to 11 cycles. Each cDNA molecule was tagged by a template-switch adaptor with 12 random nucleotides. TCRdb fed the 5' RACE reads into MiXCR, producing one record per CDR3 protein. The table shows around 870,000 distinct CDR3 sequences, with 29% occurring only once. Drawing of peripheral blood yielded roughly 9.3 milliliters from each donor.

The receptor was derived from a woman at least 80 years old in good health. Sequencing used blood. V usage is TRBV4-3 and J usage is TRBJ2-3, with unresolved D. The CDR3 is CASSRSTRSRTDTQYF. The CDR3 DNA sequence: TGCGCCAGCAGTCGATCAACAAGATCTCGCACAGATACGCAGTATTTT.